The rows below give T cell receptor beta chains drawn from one sample of a study of blood T cell repertoires in COVID-19. The method was immunoSEQ multiplex PCR; TCRdb's version includes in-frame clones alone and lacks a portion of them. The table shows about 64,000 clones, with approximately 92% occurring only once. Material for sequencing was peripheral blood. The receptors stem from an elderly woman with active COVID-19. Each CDR3 is given with its conserved first and last residue. The D gene is left open where the match is weak. Not all rows give a size; the values are once, few, many and, for expanded clones, a class.

V,D,size,length,J,DNA,CDR3
TRBV10-2,TRBD1,once,14,TRBJ1-1,TGCGCCAGCAGGGAGGGGACAGGGGACACTGAAGCTTTCTTT,CASREGTGDTEAFF
TRBV18,TRBD1,-,16,TRBJ2-6,TGTGCCAGCTCGGGACAGGCACCCTCTGGGGCCAACGTCCTGACTTTC,CASSGQAPSGANVLTF
TRBV29-1,TRBD2,-,15,TRBJ2-7,TGCAGCGCTGGCCTAGGGACTAGCGGGAAATACGAGCAGTACTTC,CSAGLGTSGKYEQYF
TRBV6-1,TRBD1,-,16,TRBJ1-1,TGTGCCAGCAGTGTCTGGCAGGGGGACGATGGGGCTGAAGCTTTCTTT,CASSVWQGDDGAEAFF
TRBV5-1,-,-,15,TRBJ1-2,TGCGCCAGCAGCTTGGAACTATCCGCGTTCTATGGCTACACCTTC,CASSLELSAFYGYTF
TRBV7-8,TRBD2,-,17,TRBJ2-2,TGTGCCAGCAGCTCGGGCCGCGGGAGGGTGAACACCGGGGAGCTGTTTTTT,CASSSGRGRVNTGELFF
TRBV3-1/TRBV3-2,-,-,12,TRBJ1-1,TGTGCCAGCAGCCATGGGCTTGGAGGGGCTTTCTTT,CASSHGLGGAFF
TRBV6-5,-,-,14,TRBJ1-5,TGTGCCAGCAGTTTCCGACAGGGCAATCAGCCCCAGCATTTT,CASSFRQGNQPQHF
TRBV28,-,-,14,TRBJ1-2,TGTGCCAGCCAGCCCTCGCTGGCAGGCTATGGCTACACCTTC,CASQPSLAGYGYTF
TRBV5-1,TRBD2,-,13,TRBJ2-5,TGCGCCAGCAGCCTAGGACTAGAAGAGACCCAGTACTTC,CASSLGLEETQYF
TRBV5-4,-,medium-sized,14,TRBJ2-7,TGTGCCAGCAGCTTGGAACTAAACCCCGGCGAGCAGTACTTC,CASSLELNPGEQYF
TRBV3-1/TRBV3-2,TRBD1,once,14,TRBJ1-6,TGTGCCAGCAGCCCTCGACAGGGGAGTTCACCCCTCCACTTT,CASSPRQGSSPLHF
TRBV7-2,-,-,15,TRBJ1-2,TGTGCCAGCAGCCCCTCCCAACAGATTAACTATGGCTACACCTTC,CASSPSQQINYGYTF
TRBV3-1/TRBV3-2,-,-,15,TRBJ1-3,TGTGCCAGCAGCCAATCGGCGGAGACTGGAAACACCATATATTTT,CASSQSAETGNTIYF